This section outlines one TCR beta chain sequence together with its context. Its matching antigen is unknown. Germline values: CDR1 DFQATT, CDR2 SNEGSKA (reference sequence). The CDR3 is made up of 14 amino acids. V was clipped by 4 bases and J by 3 bases, with 16 bases between them. The sample is drawn from a study of blood T cells in healthy people across ages. PCR was performed a second time for roughly 6 to 12 cycles using a sample-barcoded 5' primer and a J-beta primer mix. TCRdb reprocessed the 5' RACE reads with MiXCR, giving one entry per CDR3 protein. The repertoire consists of around 690,000 distinct CDR3 sequences, with roughly three fifths occurring once and the leading ten covering more than 35%. General study results and limits: The long-lived group displayed more naive CD4+ cells, plus higher diversity, than the aged donors did. Expanded clonotype changes were possibly confounded by unknown donor CMV status.

V is TRBV20-1 and J is TRBJ2-7; D possibly corresponds to TRBD2 (6 bases). The TCR sequence derives from a man aged 55 to 70 in good health. Sample: blood. The CDR3 region has the DNA TGCAGTGCTATCCTCGGGGGAAGTTACTACGAGCAGTACTTC. Translation gives CSAILGGSYYEQYF.